This T cell receptor (beta chain) was identified in a study of T cell responses to AZD1222 COVID-19 vaccine. Study-wide points: Rises in breadth and depth of Spike-specific TCRs came after two AZD1222 doses. At 160-218 and 743-854, vaccine-associated CD4 TCRs were dominant, and they spanned spike. Sampling that yielded the repertoires occurred only after the peak T cell response. White British people made up most donors, females outnumbered males, and clonal diversity was possibly underestimated.

Only in-frame clones appear in the TCRdb table, and some are missing; sequencing was by immunoSEQ multiplex PCR. The sample contains 100,000 to 150,000 clones, about nine tenths of which appear only once. For this clone: Its specificity is unknown.

The CDR3 covers 14 residues. Trimming pared 3 bases from V and 5 bases from J, leaving 11 bases between. CDR1 is SEHNR and CDR2 is FQNEAQ in the germline V gene (reference sequence). The chain links TRBV7-9 to TRBJ2-1, with D hard to call. This TCR was sampled from an adult in good health. The sequencing here drew on peripheral blood, taken on day 0 of AZD1222 vaccination. CDR3 coding DNA: TGTGCCAGCAGCTTCTCCTGGACCCACAATGAGCAGTTCTTC. Its protein product is CASSFSWTHNEQFF.